The 32 T cell receptor beta chains below all came from one sample that was sequenced in a study of molecular identifiers for immune sequencing clone quantification (dated by TCRdb to 2016 to 2019). The library was made by PCR. Data came from a NextSeq 500. TCRdb cleaned the public reads at Q25 with fastp, built clones with MiXCR and kept in-frame beta chains. Every distinct CDR3 protein forms one entry, paired with its most common genes and DNA. This sample lists around 320,000 distinct CDR3 sequences; roughly 24% were detected once. Together, the top ten hold roughly 0.7% of the sample. Material for sequencing was naive CD8+ T cells from blood, with Jurkat cell RNA spiked in. Taken with the paper, the label for cell subset or site translates to: FACS-sorted CD8+CD4-CCR7+CD45RA+ naive T cells. The receptors were sampled from a human donor in good health. Some libraries in this study had Jurkat cell RNA spiked in.

The rearrangement links TRBV12-3 or TRBV12-4 to TRBJ2-3; D is perhaps TRBD2 (6 bases). Trimming removed 3 bases at V and 2 bases at J, with 27 bases between. This CDR3 is built from 20 residues. CDR3 in DNA: TGTGCCAGCAGTTTTTTGGGGGGAATCCTGACTCCTGATGACACAGATACGCAGTATTTT. This sequence encodes CASSFLGGILTPDDTDTQYF.

Concerning this clonotype: With a much larger clone just one base away, this may be a read error. The conserved phenylalanine or tryptophan normally closing the CDR3 is absent here, so this likely arose from a read error. The rearrangement joins TRBV7-6 to TRBJ2-7, with D tentatively TRBD1 or TRBD2 (5 bases each). Per the germline V gene, CDR1 is SGHVS and CDR2 is FNYEAQ. CDR3 size: 15 residues. The V gene lost 1 base and the J gene lost 5 bases, with 15 bases spanning the gap. CDR3 in DNA: TGTGCCAGCAGCTTAGAGAGGGACGGGACGAACGAGCAGTACATC. It is translated as CASSLERDGTNEQYI.

In its sample, this clonotype was seen a few times. This sequence joins TRBV7-9 and TRBJ2-5, with D tentatively TRBD2 (7 bases). Germline V gene data show CDR1 as SEHNR and CDR2 as FQNEAQ (reference sequence). The germline V and J ends were trimmed by 4 bases and 4 bases, with 16 bases remaining between them. The CDR3 loop spans 15 amino acids. CDR3 sequence: CASSSGGILGETQYF. The CDR3 DNA follows: TGTGCCAGCAGCTCGGGGGGCATTTTAGGAGAGACCCAGTACTTC.

The rearrangement uses TRBV3-1 and TRBJ1-2; 9 bases agree with TRBD1. The germline gives CDR1 LGHDT, CDR2 YNNKEL (reference sequence). J was trimmed by 6 bases and V by 4 bases; bases with no gene match: 6. The length of the CDR3 is 14 residues. The CDR3 reads CASSLGTGYDGYTF. In DNA, the CDR3 is TGTGCCAGCAGCCTAGGGACAGGGTACGATGGCTACACCTTC.

This clonotype occurred many times. The chain employs TRBV29-1 and TRBJ2-2, with D uncertain. V lost 4 bases and J lost 3, with 9 bases in between. Germline assignment: CDR1 SQVTM and CDR2 ANQGSEA. The CDR3 length is 13 residues. The CDR3 DNA sequence: TGCAGCGTTGTTAAGGTCGACACCGGGGAGCTGTTTTTT. This translates into CSVVKVDTGELFF.

This chain links TRBV7-9 with TRBJ2-2; 9 positions match TRBD1. The CDR3 extends over 16 amino acids. Trimming took 5 bases from V and 4 from J; bases not matched to a gene: 8. The germline V gene encodes CDR1 SEHNR and CDR2 FQNEAQ (reference sequence). In nucleotides, the CDR3 is TGTGCCAGCAGCGCCCGAAAGGGACAGGGCACCGGGGAGCTGTTTTTT. This gives the protein CASSARKGQGTGELFF. The whole variable domain, remainder taken from reference TRBV7-9 and TRBJ2-2, is DTGVSQNPRHKITKRGQNVTFRCDPISEHNRLYWYRQTLGQGPEFLTYFQNEAQLEKSRLLSDRFSAERPKGSFSTLEIQRTEQGDSAMYLCASSARKGQGTGELFFGEGSRLTVL.

The sample holds many counts of this clonotype. The chain has TRBV7-2 and TRBJ1-6, with D maybe TRBD1 (6 bases). This CDR3 is built from 16 residues. The V end lost 1 base, the J end lost 8 bases, and 15 bases lay between the germline ends. Per the germline V gene, CDR1 is SGHTA and CDR2 is FQGNSA. CDR3 loop: CASSLVSGGQDSPLHF. The CDR3 DNA is TGTGCCAGCAGCTTAGTTTCTGGGGGGCAAGATTCACCCCTCCACTTT.

CDR3: CASSLLAASCDEQFF. The CDR3 coding sequence is TGTGCCAGCAGCTTACTAGCGGCCTCCTGCGATGAGCAGTTCTTC. This chain links TRBV7-3 with TRBJ2-1, with TRBD2 matching 7 bases. V dropped 2 bases and J dropped 8; count of bases not matched to a gene: 9. Germline V gives CDR1 SGHTA, CDR2 FQGTGA. This CDR3 spans 15 amino acids.

J is TRBJ1-5 and V is TRBV14, with D possibly being TRBD1 (6 bases). The CDR3 is 16 residues long. V shed 7 bases and J shed 11 bases, with 27 bases lying between them. Germline assignment: CDR1 SGHDN and CDR2 FVKESK. DNA of the CDR3: TGTGCCAGCAACCCAGTCGGGGGGGCGAGTTGGACGGCCCAGCATTTT. Encoded protein: CASNPVGGASWTAQHF.

This clonotype has a handful of counts. The gene calls are TRBV7-7 and TRBJ2-3; possibly TRBD2 for D (6 bases). The V gene lost 4 bases and the J gene lost 5 bases, with 10 bases spanning the gap. Germline V gives CDR1 SSHAT, CDR2 FNYEAQ (reference sequence). CDR3 size: 13 residues. This CDR3 reads CASSSTEGDTQYF. The CDR3 DNA is TGTGCCAGCAGCTCCACGGAGGGAGATACGCAGTATTTT.

The chain joins TRBV29-1 to TRBJ2-1, with 13 bases lining up with TRBD2. CDR1 is SQVTM and CDR2 is ANQGSEA in the germline V gene. With 7 bases clipped from V and 8 bases from J, the junction kept 11 bases outside the gene matches. The CDR3 is made up of 15 amino acids. CDR3 sequence: CSATRGLAGEDEQFF. CDR3 DNA sequence: TGCAGCGCCACGCGCGGACTAGCGGGAGAAGATGAGCAGTTCTTC.

About this clonotype: A much larger clone differs from this one at a single base, so this may be a read error. The chain has TRBV6-5 and TRBJ2-7, with 12 bases lining up with TRBD2. The CDR3 has 16 residues. Germline V gives CDR1 MNHEY, CDR2 SVGAGI. J was trimmed by 5 bases and V by 6 bases; bases with no gene match: 11. The CDR3 here is CASRLSGLAGRDEQYF. In nucleotides, the CDR3 is TGTGCCAGCAGACTGTCTGGACTAGCGGGGAGGGACGAGCAGTACTTC.

J is TRBJ1-5 and V is TRBV10-3, with a possible D match to TRBD1 (5 bases). The V end lost 0 bases, the J end lost 2 bases, and 17 bases lay between the germline ends. Germline CDR1 reads ENHRY; CDR2 reads SYGVKD. The CDR3 runs to 18 residues. CDR3 in amino acids: CAISESVGGKWGNQPQHF. CDR3 coding DNA: TGTGCCATCAGTGAGTCGGTCGGGGGGAAGTGGGGCAATCAGCCCCAGCATTTT.

Many counts were recorded for this clonotype. The chain employs TRBV5-6 and TRBJ2-7; no clear D. Looked up from germline, CDR1 is SGHDT and CDR2 is YYEEEE. The CDR3 is 15 residues long. Deletions cut 4 bases from V and 3 bases from J, with 17 bases between. In DNA, the CDR3 is TGTGCCAGCAGCCTCGAGGCCAATCCCCACTACGAGCAGTACTTC. This codes for CASSLEANPHYEQYF.

This clonotype was counted a few times. The rearrangement joins TRBV3-1 to TRBJ2-7; 9 bases line up with TRBD1. The trim removed 4 bases at V and 5 bases at J, leaving 6 bases unmatched. In germline, CDR1 is LGHDT, CDR2 YNNKEL (reference sequence). This CDR3 region has 14 residues. The CDR3 DNA follows: TGTGCCAGCAGCCCGACAGGGGGTCACCACGAGCAGTACTTC. Its protein product is CASSPTGGHHEQYF.

This clonotype was recorded a few times. This chain uses TRBV11-2 with TRBJ2-2, with a weak D call TRBD1 (5 bases). Germline V gene data show CDR1 as SGHAT and CDR2 as FQNNGV. CDR3 length equals 14 residues. V lost 4 bases and J lost 4, with 10 bases in between. The CDR3 is CASSWRQITGELFF. The CDR3 nucleotides read TGTGCCAGCAGCTGGAGACAGATCACCGGGGAGCTGTTTTTT.

Concerning this clonotype itself: A junction end diverges from the germline sequence, so it may reflect a read error. The V call is TRBV5-3, the J call TRBJ1-4; the D gene is possibly TRBD1 (5 bases). TRBV5-3 is identified as an open reading frame with a role that is uncertain. This CDR3 comprises 15 residues. The CDR3 reads CASSVGQANNEKPFF. The CDR3 DNA is TGTGCCAGCAGCGTGGGGCAGGCGAATAATGAAAAACCGTTTTTT.

To note about this clonotype: A much bigger clone sits one base away, suggesting this may be a read error. The rearrangement uses TRBV20-1 and TRBJ2-3, with D uncertain. The germline CDR1 and CDR2 sequences are DFQATT and SNEGSKA (reference sequence). The ends were cut back, 3 bases at V and 4 bases at J, with 11 bases in the middle. The CDR3 is made up of 13 amino acids. The CDR3 DNA is TGCAGTGCTAGTGATTGGAGTTCAGATACGCAGTATTTT. Protein sequence: CSASDWSSDTQYF.

This chain connects TRBV20-1 to TRBJ1-5; D perhaps matches TRBD1 (6 bases). This CDR3 is built from 13 residues. Germline V gene sequence: CDR1 DFQATT, CDR2 SNEGSKA (reference sequence). V shed 5 bases and J shed 6 bases, with 14 bases lying between them. Here the CDR3 DNA reads TGCAGTGCTGTGGACAGCACTACTCAGCCCCAGCATTTT. Amino acids: CSAVDSTTQPQHF.

This clonotype has just a few counts. In nucleotides, the CDR3 is TGTGCCTGGAGTGAAGGACAGATCACTGAAGCTTTCTTT. This translates into CAWSEGQITEAFF. This chain connects TRBV30 to TRBJ1-1, with D perhaps TRBD1 (6 bases). Trimming pared 1 base from V and 4 bases from J, leaving 10 bases between. This CDR3 has 13 residues. The germline CDR1 and CDR2 sequences are GTSNPN and SVGIG (reference sequence).

This clonotype was detected ten times or more. This chain uses TRBV13 with TRBJ1-1; D may be TRBD1 (5 bases). The CDR3 has 14 amino acids. The germline V gene has CDR1 PRHDT and CDR2 FYEKMQ (reference sequence). The V gene lost 4 bases and the J gene lost 0 bases, with 9 bases spanning the gap. The CDR3 region has the DNA TGTGCCAGCAGCTCGGGACTGATGAACACTGAAGCTTTCTTT. Translation gives CASSSGLMNTEAFF. Filled out from reference TRBV13 and TRBJ1-1, the complete variable domain reads AAGVIQSPRHLIKEKRETATLKCYPIPRHDTVYWYQQGPGQDPQFLISFYEKMQSDKGSIPDRFSAQQFSDYHSELNMSSLELGDSALYFCASSSGLMNTEAFFGQGTRLTVV.

There are many counts of this clonotype. This chain uses TRBV28 with TRBJ2-1; tentative D call: TRBD2 (7 bases). The CDR3 extends over 16 amino acids. The V end lost 6 bases, the J end lost 0 bases, and 15 bases lay between the germline ends. Germline V lookup: CDR1 MDHEN, CDR2 SYDVKM. DNA of the CDR3: TGTGCCAGCAGACTGCGGGGGCTAAACTCCTACAATGAGCAGTTCTTC. Its translation is CASRLRGLNSYNEQFF.

A note on this clonotype: Given the absence of the conserved phenylalanine or tryptophan at the CDR3 end, a read error is likely. The chain recombines TRBV12-3 or TRBV12-4 with TRBJ2-3; the D is unclear. Trimming removed 2 bases from V and 6 bases from J, with 9 bases in between. The CDR3 is 13 amino acids. The CDR3 region is CASSLPGVDTQYV. In DNA, the CDR3 is TGTGCCAGCAGTTTACCAGGTGTGGATACGCAGTATGTT.

This clonotype appeared many times. The V call is TRBV2, the J call TRBJ1-1; TRBD1 matches at 9 bases. Germline loops: CDR1 SNHLY, CDR2 FYNNEI. The CDR3 spans 11 residues. V was pared by 9 bases and J by 4 bases, with 0 bases of the junction left unmatched. The CDR3 DNA sequence: TGTGCCAGGACAGGGGGCACTGAAGCTTTCTTT. This codes for CARTGGTEAFF.

This clonotype was observed at least ten times. The chain joins TRBV20-1 to TRBJ2-7, with D hard to call. Trimming shortened V by 1 base and J by 3 bases, and 7 bases separated the two germline ends. From germline, CDR1 is DFQATT and CDR2 SNEGSKA (reference sequence). The CDR3 covers 12 residues. This CDR3 is CSARGYNYEQYF. The CDR3 coding sequence is TGCAGTGCTAGAGGGTACAACTACGAGCAGTACTTC.

This clonotype has more than one count but fewer than ten. The CDR3 here is CASSLGLSAYEQYF. Here the CDR3 DNA reads TGTGCCAGCAGTTTAGGCCTATCCGCCTACGAGCAGTACTTC. J is TRBJ2-7 and V is TRBV27; D gene ambiguous. V was clipped by 2 bases and J by 2 bases, with 10 bases between them. The CDR3 totals 14 residues. Germline CDR1 is MNHEY and CDR2 is SMNVEV (reference sequence).

The rearrangement joins TRBV6-5 to TRBJ1-1; 8 bases map to TRBD1. This CDR3 region has 16 residues. CDR1 is MNHEY and CDR2 is SVGAGI in the germline V gene. Germline trimming cut 3 bases from V and 4 bases from J; bases unmatched to any gene: 10. The CDR3 sequence is CASSYSAGQGTTEAFF. CDR3 sequence (DNA): TGTGCCAGCAGTTATTCAGCCGGACAGGGAACCACTGAAGCTTTCTTT.

This clonotype was observed many times. The chain recombines TRBV5-1 with TRBJ2-7; TRBD1 agrees at 10 bases. The germline CDR1 and CDR2 sequences are SGHRS and YFSETQ. This CDR3 region has 14 residues. J was trimmed by 5 bases and V by 4 bases; bases with no gene match: 6. CDR3 sequence reads: CASSPGTGAHEQYF. The CDR3 DNA is TGCGCCAGCAGCCCCGGGACAGGGGCCCACGAGCAGTACTTC.

This clonotype was counted at least ten times. The chain uses TRBV14 and TRBJ2-3; the D gene is possibly TRBD2 (5 bases). V lost 0 bases to trimming and J lost 5 bases, with 12 bases between them. CDR1 is SGHDN, CDR2 FVKESK, per germline. This CDR3 contains 15 residues. In DNA form, the CDR3 reads TGTGCCAGCAGCCAAGAGGCTAGCCACCGAGATACGCAGTATTTT. Its translation: CASSQEASHRDTQYF. Full variable domain (outside the CDR3, taken from reference TRBV14 and TRBJ2-3): EAGVTQFPSHSVIEKGQTVTLRCDPISGHDNLYWYRRVMGKEIKFLLHFVKESKQDESGMPNNRFLAERTGGTYSTLKVQPAELEDSGVYFCASSQEASHRDTQYFGPGTRLTVL.

The V gene is TRBV5-6, the J gene TRBJ2-7; D uncertain. This CDR3 region has 11 residues. V was trimmed by 0 bases and J by 5 bases, leaving 3 bases between them. Germline loops: CDR1 SGHDT, CDR2 YYEEEE. CDR3 sequence: CASSLANEQYF. DNA for the CDR3: TGTGCCAGCAGCTTGGCTAACGAGCAGTACTTC.

Remarks on this clonotype: This sequence may be a read error, since a much larger clone differs from it by one base. J is TRBJ2-4 and V is TRBV4-3; 11 bases are a match to TRBD2. Per germline, CDR1 LGHNA and CDR2 YSLEER. The CDR3 runs 17 residues. The CDR3 reads CASGQDRLAGGENIQYF. In nucleotides, the CDR3 is TGCGCCAGCGGCCAAGATAGGCTAGCGGGAGGAGAAAACATTCAGTACTTC.

This clonotype has at least ten counts. Here the CDR3 reads CASSLVTAGWEQYF. CDR3 bases: TGTGCCAGCAGCTTGGTAACGGCGGGATGGGAGCAGTACTTC. The chain employs TRBV7-9 and TRBJ2-7, with D tentatively TRBD2 (6 bases). Germline V lookup: CDR1 SEHNR, CDR2 FQNEAQ (reference sequence). The V and J ends lost 3 bases and 7 bases respectively, with 16 bases between them. The CDR3 is 14 amino acids.